The sequence of this TCR beta chain was determined in a study of shared clonotypes between healthy human individuals. The study, taken as a whole, reports: Though the depth was large, rarefaction showed that sorted-subset sequencing was incomplete.

Unmatched junction bases numbered 11, after V lost 3 bases and J lost 2 bases. The CDR3 length is 17 residues. Germline values: CDR1 MDHEN, CDR2 SYDVKM. TCRdb keeps only in-frame clones here, not all; method: immunoSEQ multiplex PCR. The data show about 710,000 clones, around 73% seen once. As concerns this clone: What it binds is unknown.

The source material was memory CD4+ T cells sorted from blood. Subset noted: CD45RA-negative fraction. This clonotype was obtained from a woman aged 30 to 39 in good health. The genes are TRBV28 and TRBJ1-2, with TRBD1 matching over 8 bases. The CDR3 reads CASSLVGDRGTNYGYTF. The CDR3, as DNA: TGTGCCAGCAGTTTGGTGGGAGACAGGGGAACCAACTATGGCTACACCTTC.